A single TCR beta chain is shown here with its context. The data were obtained in a study of blood T cell repertoires in COVID-19. Clones were sequenced by immunoSEQ multiplex PCR, and TCRdb holds only the in-frame ones, with some missing. The sample lists approximately 110,000 clones, 69% occurring once. CDR1 KGHDR and CDR2 SFDVKD come from the germline V gene. With 3 bases removed from V and 6 bases from J, the gap between germline ends came to 16 bases. The CDR3 spans 16 residues. This sequence joins TRBV24-1 and TRBJ2-2; D is possibly TRBD1 (5 bases). The clonotype was recovered from a man at least 80 years old with acute or convalescent COVID-19. Sequenced material: peripheral blood. CDR3 protein: CATSDPILGVAGELFF. The CDR3 DNA reads as TGTGCCACCAGTGATCCGATCCTAGGGGTAGCCGGGGAGCTGTTTTTT.